These 21 T cell receptor beta chains came from one sample sequenced in a study of HIV-infected patients and healthy controls. No cell fractionation was done, so the repertoire covers all unsorted peripheral blood T cells. Reverse transcription used roughly 480 ng RNA and constant-region primers for alpha and beta. Alpha and beta chain libraries were made separately by chain-specific third strand synthesis with multiplexing indices. TCRdb itself ran the 5' RACE reads through MiXCR, one entry per CDR3 protein. In the table there are some 20,000 distinct CDR3 sequences, more than 7.5% of which are singletons. Sequencing was carried out using blood. The receptor set was obtained from an adult in good health.

This clonotype was counted at least ten times. The rearrangement links TRBV20-1 to TRBJ2-5; no firm D call. This CDR3 is 12 amino acids long. V was shortened by 3 bases and J by 0 bases, with 5 bases between the two germline ends. Germline CDR1 reads DFQATT; CDR2 reads SNEGSKA (reference sequence). Here the CDR3 reads CSASENQETQYF. The CDR3 DNA reads TGCAGTGCTAGTGAAAACCAAGAGACCCAGTACTTC.

This clonotype is medium-sized (0.01 to 0.1%). The CDR3, as DNA: TGCGCCAGCAGCCTAGGACAGGGGGCGAATGAGCAGTTCTTC. Protein sequence: CASSLGQGANEQFF. The chain has TRBV4-1 and TRBJ2-1; TRBD1 aligns across 11 bases. The CDR3 has 14 residues. The junction had 3 bases not matched to a gene; V was cut back by 4 bases and J by 7 bases. Germline lookup yields CDR1 MGHRA and CDR2 YSYEKL.

This clonotype was seen many times. The chain couples TRBV3-1 to TRBJ2-7; D might be TRBD2 (6 bases). Germline V gene sequence: CDR1 LGHDT, CDR2 YNNKEL (reference sequence). The CDR3 sequence is 13 residues long. The germline V and J ends were trimmed by 1 base and 4 bases, with 8 bases remaining between them. CDR3 protein: CASSQAAGYEQYF. DNA for the CDR3: TGTGCCAGCAGCCAAGCCGCGGGGTACGAGCAGTACTTC.

The sample holds many counts of this clonotype. The gene calls are TRBV27 and TRBJ2-1; 14 positions match TRBD2. After removal of 7 bases from V and 0 bases from J, the junction contained 11 bases not matched to a gene. The CDR3 totals 19 residues. Germline lookup yields CDR1 MNHEY and CDR2 SMNVEV (reference sequence). The CDR3 loop is CASTAFSGTSGSSYNEQFF. The CDR3 DNA reads TGTGCCAGCACCGCTTTTTCCGGGACTAGCGGGAGCTCCTACAATGAGCAGTTCTTC.

This clonotype has a count of ten or more. This chain uses TRBV28 with TRBJ2-1; D is uncertain. Germline V gene lookup returns CDR1 MDHEN and CDR2 SYDVKM. The CDR3 length is 15 residues. The V and J ends lost 3 bases and 0 bases respectively, with 9 bases between them. The CDR3 nucleotides read TGTGCCAGCAGTTTTTATTCCAACTCCTACAATGAGCAGTTCTTC. The encoded protein is CASSFYSNSYNEQFF.

This clonotype was observed many times. The V and J genes are TRBV10-2 and TRBJ2-5; D ambiguous. Germline values: CDR1 WSHSY, CDR2 SAAADI. CDR3 length equals 13 residues. V shed 3 bases and J shed 4 bases, with 9 bases lying between them. CDR3 sequence (DNA): TGCGCCAGCAGTGACGTGGCGGTAGAGACCCAGTACTTC. As protein: CASSDVAVETQYF.

This clonotype was seen many times. The chain uses TRBV29-1 and TRBJ2-3; tentative D call: TRBD1 (6 bases). The CDR3 has 12 residues. Trimming took 3 bases from V and 4 from J, leaving 8 bases between them. Germline V gene data show CDR1 as SQVTM and CDR2 as ANQGSEA. CDR3 in amino acids: CSVEQGSDTQYF. The DNA for the CDR3 is TGCAGCGTTGAGCAGGGGTCAGATACGCAGTATTTT.

This clonotype was detected many times. The CDR3 nucleotides read TGTGCCAGCAGTGGTATAGGGGGACTTCCAGGTGAAAAACTGTTTTTT. Amino acid sequence: CASSGIGGLPGEKLFF. The chain has TRBV7-9 and TRBJ1-4; D possibly corresponds to TRBD1 (6 bases). V was pared by 6 bases and J by 7 bases, with 21 bases between. This CDR3 has 16 amino acids. Germline V CDR1 and CDR2: SEHNR, FQNEAQ (reference sequence).

This chain links TRBV5-1 with TRBJ2-7; perhaps D is TRBD1 or TRBD2 (5 bases each). Between the trimmed V and J ends, which lost 0 bases and 5 bases, there was a span of 12 bases. Germline V CDR1 and CDR2: SGHRS, YFSETQ. This CDR3 region has 14 residues. CDR3 sequence reads: CASSLVPGSNEQYF. The CDR3 bases are TGCGCCAGCAGCTTGGTCCCAGGGAGCAACGAGCAGTACTTC.

This clonotype was observed many times. J is TRBJ2-2 and V is TRBV12-3 or TRBV12-4; D not resolved. Trimming stripped 1 base from V and 4 bases from J, with 7 bases between. The CDR3 has 14 amino acids. The CDR3 nucleotides are TGTGCCAGCAGTTTAGGCAGTCGCACCGGGGAGCTGTTTTTT. This codes for CASSLGSRTGELFF.

This clonotype is medium-sized in the sample. The chain uses TRBV27 and TRBJ1-1, with D uncertain. Germline V gives CDR1 MNHEY, CDR2 SMNVEV (reference sequence). The CDR3 has 12 amino acids. Trimming took 4 bases from V and 7 from J, leaving 10 bases between them. The CDR3, as DNA: TGTGCCAGCAGTTCGTCCGTAAGTGAAGCTTTCTTT. Residues: CASSSSVSEAFF.

This clonotype rates as medium-sized. The CDR3: CASSLGLNSGNTIYF. The CDR3 nucleotides read TGTGCCAGCAGCTTAGGCCTCAACTCTGGAAACACCATATATTTT. This chain links TRBV11-2 with TRBJ1-3; no clear D gene. CDR1 is SGHAT, CDR2 FQNNGV, per germline. This CDR3 region has 15 residues. V lost 1 base and J 0 bases, leaving 7 bases between the germline ends.

Relative to its sample, this clonotype is medium-sized. This sequence joins TRBV7-2 and TRBJ2-2; 10 bases are shared with TRBD2. This CDR3 spans 17 amino acids. Germline assignment: CDR1 SGHTA and CDR2 FQGNSA. Losses at the gene ends were 3 bases for V and 7 bases for J; bases not matched to a gene: 11. The chain's CDR3 is CASSLSPSGSVGGELFF. The CDR3 DNA follows: TGTGCCAGCAGCTTGTCTCCTAGCGGGAGTGTCGGCGGGGAGCTGTTTTTT.

In this sample, this clonotype is medium-sized. This CDR3 is CASSSTGTGETDTQYF. CDR3 in DNA: TGTGCCAGCAGCTCTACCGGGACAGGAGAGACAGATACGCAGTATTTT. The chain links TRBV7-6 to TRBJ2-3, with 8 bases that match TRBD1. The CDR3 contains 16 residues. Germline V CDR1 and CDR2: SGHVS, FNYEAQ. After removal of 4 bases from V and 3 bases from J, the junction contained 9 bases not matched to a gene. Based on the CDR3 plus reference TRBV7-6 and TRBJ2-3, the full variable domain is GAGVSQSPRYKVTKRGQDVALRCDPISGHVSLYWYRQALGQGPEFLTYFNYEAQQDKSGLPNDRFSAERPEGSISTLTIQRTEQRDSAMYRCASSSTGTGETDTQYFGPGTRLTVL.

In this sample, this clonotype turned up many times. The rearrangement uses TRBV5-1 and TRBJ2-1, with D uncertain. The CDR3 covers 14 residues. The V end was cut by 0 bases, the J end by 1 base, with 5 bases between. Germline assignment: CDR1 SGHRS and CDR2 YFSETQ. The DNA of the CDR3 is TGCGCCAGCAGCTTGGGGGGTTCCTACAATGAGCAGTTCTTC. Translation gives CASSLGGSYNEQFF.

This clonotype is medium-sized by share. The chain combines TRBV29-1 with TRBJ2-3; D is perhaps TRBD1 (6 bases). This CDR3 region has 15 residues. Germline V gene sequence: CDR1 SQVTM, CDR2 ANQGSEA. V gave up 4 bases and J gave up 0 bases, with 14 bases separating them. CDR3 bases: TGCAGCGTTGCCAGGGGCGGAACTAGCACAGATACGCAGTATTTT. It yields the protein CSVARGGTSTDTQYF.

This clonotype is termed medium-sized. The chain links TRBV20-1 to TRBJ2-3, with D unresolved. Germline V gives CDR1 DFQATT, CDR2 SNEGSKA (reference sequence). The ends were cut back, 3 bases at V and 8 bases at J, with 18 bases in the middle. The CDR3 has 14 amino acids. CDR3 amino acids: CSASPPTRRGTQYF. CDR3 in DNA: TGCAGTGCTAGTCCTCCCACCAGGCGCGGTACGCAGTATTTT.

This clonotype was seen at least ten times. The rearrangement links TRBV9 to TRBJ2-7; D remains unclear. V lost 0 bases, J lost 6 bases, and 13 bases lay in between. Germline V lookup: CDR1 SGDLS, CDR2 YYNGEE. The CDR3 covers 14 residues. DNA of the CDR3: TGTGCCAGCAGCGTAGTCGGTGAGAGTGGCGAGCAGTACTTC. It encodes CASSVVGESGEQYF. The full variable domain, its missing parts supplied by reference TRBV9 and TRBJ2-7, is DSGVTQTPKHLITATGQRVTLRCSPRSGDLSVYWYQQSLDQGLQFLIQYYNGEERAKGNILERFSAQQFPDLHSELNLSSLELGDSALYFCASSVVGESGEQYFGPGTRLTVT.

This clonotype occurred many times. V usage is TRBV19 and J usage is TRBJ2-1, with TRBD2 matching over 9 bases. The V gene end was trimmed by 5 bases and the J gene end by 0 bases; junction bases not matched to a gene: 5. Per germline, CDR1 LNHDA and CDR2 SQIVND (reference sequence). The CDR3 length is 16 residues. The CDR3 DNA reads as TGTGCCAGTAGTGCTAGCGGGGAACCCTCCTACAATGAGCAGTTCTTC. This encodes CASSASGEPSYNEQFF.

The rearrangement joins TRBV28 to TRBJ2-7, with 10 bases that match TRBD1. V was clipped by 5 bases and J by 5 bases; unmatched bases: 9. The CDR3 runs to 15 residues. Germline lookup yields CDR1 MDHEN and CDR2 SYDVKM. The CDR3 region has the DNA TGTGCCAGCAGTCCCCGAGGGACAGGGGATGACGAGCAGTACTTC. As protein: CASSPRGTGDDEQYF.

Ten or more counts support this clonotype. The chain employs TRBV5-1 and TRBJ1-1; D is unresolved. Germline V gene data show CDR1 as SGHRS and CDR2 as YFSETQ. Trimming pared 0 bases from V and 6 bases from J, leaving 18 bases between. This CDR3 has 16 residues. The CDR3 spells CASSLGAYTRDSEAFF. CDR3 bases: TGCGCCAGCAGCTTGGGCGCATATACGAGGGATTCTGAAGCTTTCTTT.